Following are 30 T cell receptor beta chains from one sample sequenced in a study of CD8+CD57+ T cells in acquired aplastic anemia. CDR3 and TCR beta VDJ profiling relied on genomic DNA as the template. Each CDR3 protein is one row after TCRdb ran MiXCR on the reads. The sample records roughly 160,000 distinct CDR3 sequences, 45% to 55% being singletons. Patients selected for sequencing had displayed CD8+CD57+ cell expansion by flow cytometry. The specimen sequenced was sorted CD4+, CD8+, or CD8+CD57+ T cells (not recorded which) from PBMCs. These TCRs come from a human donor with aplastic anemia.

The chain has TRBV29-1 and TRBJ2-1; D remains ambiguous. The CDR3 spans 13 residues. The germline V gene encodes CDR1 SQVTM and CDR2 ANQGSEA. Trimming took off 0 bases at V and 3 bases at J, with 6 bases between the two ends. The CDR3 reads CSVEEHNYNEQFF. As DNA, the CDR3 is TGCAGCGTTGAAGAGCATAACTACAATGAGCAGTTCTTC.

The chain employs TRBV2 and TRBJ1-1; perhaps TRBD1 as D (5 bases). Looked up from germline, CDR1 is SNHLY and CDR2 is FYNNEI. The length of the CDR3 is 12 residues. V lost 6 bases and J lost 5, with 10 bases in between. In DNA form, the CDR3 reads TGTGCCAGCAGACAGGTAAAAACTGAAGCTTTCTTT. This sequence encodes CASRQVKTEAFF.

The chain employs TRBV6-1 and TRBJ2-1; 11 bases are a match to TRBD2. In germline, CDR1 is MNHNS, CDR2 SASEGT. With V trimmed by 7 bases and J by 10 bases, 12 bases remained unmatched. The CDR3 runs to 15 residues. The DNA for the CDR3 is TGTGCCAGCACATTAGTAGCGGGAGGGACCTGGGAGCAGTTCTTC. It translates to CASTLVAGGTWEQFF.

This clonotype has a handful of counts. Given the absence of the conserved phenylalanine or tryptophan at the CDR3 end, a read error is likely. The limits of the CDR3 on the DNA are not certain, so only TCRdb's listed CDR3 is given. This chain links TRBV7-2 with TRBJ2-7; TRBD2, as called in the table, went unchecked against the DNA. Looked up from germline, CDR1 is SGHTA and CDR2 is FQGNSA. The CDR3 is 8 residues long, ends included. The CDR3 spells CASSFGTS.

V gene TRBV20-1 combines with J gene TRBJ2-7; the D gene is possibly TRBD2 (5 bases). Germline-derived CDR1 and CDR2 are DFQATT and SNEGSKA (reference sequence). The CDR3 sequence is 17 residues long. Trimming shortened V by 2 bases and J by 6 bases, and 26 bases separated the two germline ends. The CDR3 DNA reads as TGCAGTGCTAGAAACCAATACGACTTAGCGTTGCCAGGCGAGCAGTACTTC. It yields the protein CSARNQYDLALPGEQYF.

This chain links TRBV15 with TRBJ2-7; D is undetermined. V lost 5 bases and J 2 bases, leaving 10 bases between the germline ends. The CDR3 is 13 residues long. In germline, CDR1 is LNHNV, CDR2 YYDKDF (reference sequence). The CDR3 spells CATSEDRAYEQYF. CDR3 DNA: TGTGCCACCAGCGAGGACCGAGCCTACGAGCAGTACTTC.

The V call is TRBV25-1, the J call TRBJ2-1, with D unresolved. The germline V gene encodes CDR1 MGHDK and CDR2 SYGVNS. The CDR3 totals 12 residues. The ends were cut back, 3 bases at V and 10 bases at J, with 10 bases in the middle. CDR3 residues: CASSDSRREQFF. DNA for the CDR3: TGTGCCAGCAGTGATTCGCGGCGAGAGCAGTTCTTC.

This clonotype appeared many times. V is TRBV19 and J is TRBJ2-1; 9 bases map to TRBD1. The CDR3 covers 15 residues. V gave up 6 bases and J gave up 2 bases; unmatched junction bases: 5. Germline V gene sequence: CDR1 LNHDA, CDR2 SQIVND (reference sequence). The CDR3 coding sequence is TGTGCCAGTAGCTCCGGGACAGGGACCTACAATGAGCAGTTCTTC. Residues: CASSSGTGTYNEQFF.

V gene TRBV28 combines with J gene TRBJ1-6; maybe TRBD1 (6 bases). The V gene lost 5 bases and the J gene lost 6 bases, with 11 bases spanning the gap. This CDR3 region has 14 residues. Germline values: CDR1 MDHEN, CDR2 SYDVKM. The CDR3 DNA is TGTGCCAGCAGTAAACGGACAGCTAATTCACCCCTCCACTTT. Its translation: CASSKRTANSPLHF.

This clonotype was seen repeatedly, ten times or more. This chain connects TRBV20-1 to TRBJ2-1; 8 positions match TRBD1. The ends lost 6 bases at V and 4 bases at J; junction bases unmatched: 8. Germline values: CDR1 DFQATT, CDR2 SNEGSKA (reference sequence). The CDR3 is 14 amino acids. In nucleotides, the CDR3 is TGCAGTGCCAAATCCGGGACAGGTTACAATGAGCAGTTCTTC. It translates to CSAKSGTGYNEQFF.

This clonotype was counted only a few times. The conserved phenylalanine or tryptophan is not found at the CDR3 terminus, so this likely reflects a read error. The DNA is left out, because the CDR3 cannot be placed on it with certainty; the CDR3 is given as TCRdb lists it. The rearrangement links TRBV29-1 to TRBJ1-6; the tabulated D call, TRBD1, remains unverified against the DNA. The length of the CDR3 is 11 amino acids, counting both ends. The germline V gene has CDR1 SQVTM and CDR2 ANQGSEA. This chain's CDR3 is CSKATYREQGS.

The chain employs TRBV20-1 and TRBJ1-2, with D possibly TRBD1 on 5 matching bases. The germline CDR1 and CDR2 sequences are DFQATT and SNEGSKA (reference sequence). The CDR3 is 11 amino acids. V lost 5 bases and J lost 6, with 10 bases in between. The CDR3 spells CSAAVGHGYTF. Written as DNA, the CDR3 is TGCAGTGCTGCGGTGGGGCATGGCTACACCTTC.

This clonotype was counted ten times or more. The chain couples TRBV7-8 to TRBJ1-5; possibly TRBD1 for D (6 bases). Germline values: CDR1 SGHVS, CDR2 FQNEAQ. Trimming removed 6 bases at V and 6 bases at J, with 15 bases between. The CDR3 is 14 amino acids. The CDR3 protein is CASSPQAGVQPQHF. The CDR3 DNA reads as TGTGCCAGCAGTCCCCAGGCAGGGGTTCAGCCCCAGCATTTT.

The chain employs TRBV11-2 and TRBJ2-2; tentatively, D is TRBD2 (7 bases). V was pared by 5 bases and J by 2 bases, with 18 bases between. Germline V gene data show CDR1 as SGHAT and CDR2 as FQNNGV. The CDR3 runs to 17 residues. CDR3 region: CASSTGGRGLNTGELFF. CDR3 coding DNA: TGTGCCAGCAGCACCGGCGGGCGGGGGCTAAACACCGGGGAGCTGTTTTTT.

The V call is TRBV25-1, the J call TRBJ1-6, with D perhaps matching TRBD1 (5 bases). The V end lost 3 bases, the J end lost 7 bases, and 7 bases lay between the germline ends. CDR3 length equals 13 residues. Germline values: CDR1 MGHDK, CDR2 SYGVNS. CDR3 in amino acids: CASSDGANSPLHF. In nucleotides, the CDR3 is TGTGCCAGCAGTGACGGGGCCAATTCACCCCTCCACTTT.

This sequence joins TRBV28 and TRBJ2-7; tentatively, D is TRBD1 or TRBD2 (5 bases each). The CDR3 extends over 13 amino acids. CDR1 and CDR2 (germline): MDHEN, SYDVKM. Trimming removed 11 bases from V and 3 bases from J, with 17 bases in between. In nucleotides, the CDR3 is TGTGCCCGCAACCCACCGGGGCGCTACGAGCAGTACTTC. Amino acid sequence: CARNPPGRYEQYF.

This clonotype was picked up many times. V usage is TRBV20-1 and J usage is TRBJ2-1; tentatively, D is TRBD2 (6 bases). This CDR3 comprises 14 residues. The V gene's germline CDR1 is DFQATT and CDR2 SNEGSKA (reference sequence). V was shortened by 0 bases and J by 7 bases, with 13 bases between the two germline ends. Here the CDR3 reads CSARDIGLRNEQFF. The CDR3 DNA sequence: TGCAGTGCTAGAGACATAGGACTACGGAATGAGCAGTTCTTC.

The chain combines TRBV24-1 with TRBJ2-2; 9 positions agree with TRBD1. The CDR3 extends over 13 amino acids. The ends lost 9 bases at V and 4 bases at J; junction bases unmatched: 2. Per the germline V gene, CDR1 is KGHDR and CDR2 is SFDVKD. The CDR3 nucleotides are TGTGCCACCGAGACAGGGGGCACCGGGGAGCTGTTTTTT. Its protein is CATETGGTGELFF.

This sequence joins TRBV24-1 and TRBJ2-1; maybe TRBD1 (7 bases). CDR3 size: 13 residues. CDR1 is KGHDR, CDR2 SFDVKD, per germline. Trimming pared 8 bases from V and 4 bases from J, leaving 11 bases between. CDR3 bases: TGTGCCACCACAGGGGGGCAATACAATGAGCAGTTCTTC. It specifies CATTGGQYNEQFF.

This clonotype was seen at least ten times. The genes are TRBV5-4 and TRBJ1-1; D call uncertain. The CDR3 consists of 13 residues. Germline V gene data show CDR1 as SGHNT and CDR2 as YYREEE (reference sequence). The V gene lost 0 bases and the J gene lost 6 bases, with 9 bases spanning the gap. CDR3: CASSLGVVPEAFF. In DNA form, the CDR3 reads TGTGCCAGCAGCTTGGGGGTGGTCCCTGAAGCTTTCTTT.

In this sample, this clonotype turned up many times. The chain carries TRBV20-1 and TRBJ1-4; no definite D call. The CDR3 totals 13 residues. The germline CDR1 and CDR2 sequences are DFQATT and SNEGSKA (reference sequence). V lost 6 bases to trimming and J lost 8 bases, with 16 bases between them. In DNA form, the CDR3 reads TGCAGTGCCCAGCTGGGCGTTCGCGAAAAACTGTTTTTT. Translating gives CSAQLGVREKLFF.

In this sample, this clonotype turned up many times. The chain combines TRBV6-5 with TRBJ1-2, with D perhaps matching TRBD1 (5 bases). The germline V gene has CDR1 MNHEY and CDR2 SVGAGI. The CDR3 spans 13 residues. Trimming pared 4 bases from V and 3 bases from J, leaving 9 bases between. CDR3 bases: TGTGCCAGCAGTTCGGGGGGAGACTATGGCTACACCTTC. Its translation is CASSSGGDYGYTF.

This clonotype was recorded many times. The gene calls are TRBV9 and TRBJ1-1; 7 bases are shared with TRBD1. This CDR3 comprises 15 residues. In germline, CDR1 is SGDLS, CDR2 YYNGEE. Trimming removed 0 bases from V and 1 base from J; junction bases left unmatched: 3. CDR3 sequence reads: CASSVGPGGNTEAFF. The CDR3 DNA sequence: TGTGCCAGCAGCGTAGGCCCAGGGGGGAACACTGAAGCTTTCTTT.

Concerning this clonotype: A much larger clone differs from this one at a single base, so this may be a read error. The chain combines TRBV19 with TRBJ2-7; 12 bases fit TRBD2. J lost 9 bases, V lost 4 bases, and 4 bases had no gene match. The CDR3 spans 13 residues. Germline V gene data show CDR1 as LNHDA and CDR2 as SQIVND (reference sequence). CDR3 sequence (DNA): TGTGCCAGTAGTACTAGCGGGAGGGGCGGGCAGTACTTC. Its translation is CASSTSGRGGQYF.

V is TRBV24-1 and J is TRBJ2-7; no reliable D call. The CDR3 consists of 13 residues. CDR1 KGHDR and CDR2 SFDVKD come from the germline V gene. V shed 1 base and J shed 3 bases, with 6 bases lying between them. The CDR3 reads CATSDLWIYEQYF. The DNA for the CDR3 is TGTGCCACCAGTGATTTATGGATCTACGAGCAGTACTTC.

The chain links TRBV10-3 to TRBJ1-5; D unclear. This CDR3 is 12 amino acids long. Germline loops: CDR1 ENHRY, CDR2 SYGVKD. Trimming removed 5 bases at V and 3 bases at J, with 5 bases between. CDR3 nucleotide sequence: TGTGCCATCAGTAGGGACAATCAGCCCCAGCATTTT. Its translation: CAISRDNQPQHF.

This chain connects TRBV7-6 to TRBJ1-6, with TRBD1 matching 7 bases. The CDR3 is 14 residues long. From germline, CDR1 is SGHVS and CDR2 FNYEAQ. V lost 5 bases to trimming and J lost 7 bases; unmatched junction nucleotides: 5. The CDR3 here is CASSVGQPNSPLHF. CDR3 coding DNA: TGTGCCAGCAGCGTGGGACAGCCGAATTCACCCCTCCACTTT.

The genes are TRBV10-1 and TRBJ1-5; 10 bases map to TRBD1. The CDR3 is 16 amino acids. CDR1 WNHNN and CDR2 SYGVQD come from the germline V gene (reference sequence). V lost 8 bases to trimming and J lost 0 bases; unmatched junction nucleotides: 7. The CDR3: CASGRDRGYSNQPQHF. The DNA for the CDR3 is TGCGCCAGCGGGAGGGACAGGGGTTATAGCAATCAGCCCCAGCATTTT.

This clonotype has at least ten counts. The rearrangement links TRBV10-3 to TRBJ1-5, with D hard to call. Looked up from germline, CDR1 is ENHRY and CDR2 is SYGVKD. The CDR3 consists of 14 residues. V was clipped by 8 bases and J by 7 bases, with 18 bases between them. DNA for the CDR3: TGTGCCATCGGATCCACAGTCTCCGAGCAGCCCCAGCATTTT. Translated: CAIGSTVSEQPQHF.

V and J are TRBV10-3 and TRBJ2-7; D might be TRBD1 (6 bases). The length of the CDR3 is 12 residues. Germline CDR1 is ENHRY and CDR2 is SYGVKD. With 2 bases removed from V and 4 bases from J, the gap between germline ends came to 6 bases. The CDR3 here is CAISEDRYEQYF. The CDR3 nucleotides are TGTGCCATCAGTGAGGACAGGTACGAGCAGTACTTC.